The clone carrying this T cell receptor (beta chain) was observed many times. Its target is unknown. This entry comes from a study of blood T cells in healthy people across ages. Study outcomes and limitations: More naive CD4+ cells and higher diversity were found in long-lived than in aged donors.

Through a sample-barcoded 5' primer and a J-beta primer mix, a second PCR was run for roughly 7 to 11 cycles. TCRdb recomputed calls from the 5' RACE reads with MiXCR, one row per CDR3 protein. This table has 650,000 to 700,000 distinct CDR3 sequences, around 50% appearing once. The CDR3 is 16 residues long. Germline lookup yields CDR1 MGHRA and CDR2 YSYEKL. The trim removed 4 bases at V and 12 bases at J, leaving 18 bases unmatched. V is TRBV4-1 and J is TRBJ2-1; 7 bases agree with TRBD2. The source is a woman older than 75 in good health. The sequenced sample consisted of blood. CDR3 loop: CASSPVVPPASGGQFF. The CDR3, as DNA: TGCGCCAGCAGCCCCGTTGTCCCACCTGCTAGCGGAGGGCAGTTCTTC.